These 28 T cell receptor beta chains originate from one sample sequenced in a study of T cell responses to AZD1222 COVID-19 vaccine. The data were produced by immunoSEQ multiplex PCR, yet TCRdb's version contains in-frame clones alone and is incomplete. The sample has more than 85,000 clones; about nine tenths are singletons. This specimen consisted of peripheral blood, obtained 28 days after the second AZD1222 dose. These receptors all stem from an adult who received the AZD1222 COVID-19 vaccine.

This clone was seen a single time. The genes are TRBV19 and TRBJ1-5; TRBD1 might be the D (5 bases). This CDR3 has 13 amino acids. CDR1 is LNHDA, CDR2 SQIVND, per germline (reference sequence). V was cut by 5 bases and J by 7 bases, with 12 bases left in between. The CDR3 sequence is CASSVGAGQPQHF. The CDR3 DNA sequence: TGTGCCAGTAGTGTTGGGGCGGGACAGCCCCAGCATTTT.

The chain combines TRBV11-2 with TRBJ1-6, with D possibly TRBD1 on 6 matching bases. V lost 5 bases and J lost 8, with 10 bases in between. The germline V gene encodes CDR1 SGHAT and CDR2 FQNNGV. This CDR3 contains 13 residues. CDR3 region: CASSPRTDSPLHF. DNA for the CDR3: TGTGCCAGCAGCCCCCGGACAGATTCACCCCTCCACTTT.

This clone was counted a few times. The J gene is TRBJ1-2, the V gene TRBV6-4; D gene unclear. With 2 bases removed from V and 5 bases from J, the gap between germline ends came to 3 bases. The CDR3 runs 11 residues. CDR1 is MRHNA and CDR2 is SNTAGT in the germline V gene. CDR3 DNA: TGTGCCAGCAGTGACGTTTATGGCTACACCTTC. Translating it yields CASSDVYGYTF.

The chain employs TRBV20-1 and TRBJ1-1, with D hard to call. CDR1 is DFQATT, CDR2 SNEGSKA, per germline (reference sequence). V shed 8 bases and J shed 6 bases, with 13 bases lying between them. The CDR3 covers 11 residues. The CDR3 nucleotides are TGCAGTAAGTTTAGGATCCCTGAAGCTTTCTTT. It yields the protein CSKFRIPEAFF.

The chain carries TRBV19 and TRBJ1-1; D is perhaps TRBD1 (5 bases). V shed 3 bases and J shed 5 bases, with 16 bases lying between them. CDR3 length: 15 amino acids. Per germline, CDR1 LNHDA and CDR2 SQIVND (reference sequence). CDR3 in amino acids: CASSMRSPSGTEAFF. Written as DNA, the CDR3 is TGTGCCAGTAGTATGAGGTCGCCCTCAGGGACTGAAGCTTTCTTT.

The chain has TRBV29-1 and TRBJ1-2, with D perhaps TRBD1 (6 bases). CDR1 and CDR2 from the germline V gene are SQVTM and ANQGSEA. The V end lost 6 bases, the J end lost 8 bases, and 22 bases lay between the germline ends. This CDR3 is 14 amino acids long. The CDR3 region is CSVATTGTPWGYTF. The CDR3 bases are TGCAGCGTCGCAACAACAGGGACACCTTGGGGCTACACCTTC.

The chain employs TRBV27 and TRBJ2-7; possible D gene TRBD2, 6 bases. Deletions cut 8 bases from V and 6 bases from J, with 11 bases between. Germline V gene lookup returns CDR1 MNHEY and CDR2 SMNVEV (reference sequence). This CDR3 comprises 11 residues. CDR3 loop: CASLQGGEQYF. The CDR3 nucleotides are TGTGCCAGCCTCCAGGGAGGCGAGCAGTACTTC.

The J gene is TRBJ2-1, the V gene TRBV5-8; D may be TRBD2 (5 bases). V was cut by 5 bases and J by 15 bases, with 18 bases left in between. The germline CDR1 and CDR2 sequences are SGHTS and YDEGEE. The CDR3 length is 12 residues. CDR3 sequence (DNA): TGTGCCAGCAGTAAGCCGGGAACTTTCTTGTTCTTC. As protein: CASSKPGTFLFF.

This sequence joins TRBV4-1 and TRBJ2-7; TRBD1 is a possible D gene (6 bases). Germline CDR1 is MGHRA and CDR2 is YSYEKL. The ends were cut back, 0 bases at V and 2 bases at J, with 11 bases in the middle. The CDR3 loop spans 15 amino acids. The CDR3 is CASSQEGHVPYEQYF. CDR3 DNA: TGCGCCAGCAGCCAAGAGGGACACGTCCCCTACGAGCAGTACTTC.

The V and J genes are TRBV6-4 and TRBJ2-2; no firm D call. V was shortened by 2 bases and J by 5 bases, with 6 bases between the two germline ends. Germline V CDR1 and CDR2: MRHNA, SNTAGT. CDR3 length: 13 amino acids. The CDR3 DNA reads as TGTGCCAGCAGTGACCGAGCGACCGGGGAGCTGTTTTTT. This sequence encodes CASSDRATGELFF.

The table lists this clone with a few counts. The rearrangement links TRBV6-2 or TRBV6-3 to TRBJ2-5; no clear D. The length of the CDR3 is 11 residues. In germline, CDR1 is MNHEY, CDR2 SVGEGT. V was pared by 5 bases and J by 4 bases, with 5 bases between. In DNA, the CDR3 is TGTGCCAGCAGTACCCTAGAGACCCAGTACTTC. It encodes CASSTLETQYF.

The chain recombines TRBV19 with TRBJ1-5; D perhaps matches TRBD1 (6 bases). Per germline, CDR1 LNHDA and CDR2 SQIVND (reference sequence). Deletions cut 4 bases from V and 0 bases from J, with 16 bases between. This CDR3 has 17 amino acids. This CDR3 reads CASSTQGQWYSNQPQHF. The CDR3 DNA follows: TGTGCCAGTAGTACCCAAGGACAGTGGTATAGCAATCAGCCCCAGCATTTT.

Written as DNA, the CDR3 is TGTGCCAGCAGTACAGGGTATAGCTCCTACGAGCAGTACTTC. This encodes CASSTGYSSYEQYF. The V and J genes are TRBV6-5 and TRBJ2-7; perhaps TRBD1 as D (6 bases). Trimming removed 5 bases from V and 0 bases from J, with 11 bases in between. CDR1 and CDR2 (germline): MNHEY, SVGAGI. CDR3 size: 14 residues.

J is TRBJ1-4 and V is TRBV29-1; D possibly corresponds to TRBD1 (5 bases). The V and J ends lost 3 bases and 10 bases respectively, with 15 bases between them. The CDR3 spans 13 residues. Per the germline V gene, CDR1 is SQVTM and CDR2 is ANQGSEA. The CDR3 DNA follows: TGCAGCGTTGAGAAGGGGAATGGGGGAAAACTGTTTTTT. Amino acids: CSVEKGNGGKLFF. The variable domain in full, with the rest retrieved from reference TRBV29-1 and TRBJ1-4, is SAVISQKPSRDICQRGTSLTIQCQVDSQVTMMFWYRQQPGQSLTLIATANQGSEATYESGFVIDKFPISRPNLTFSTLTVSNMSPEDSSIYLCSVEKGNGGKLFFGSGTQLSVL.

The chain is built from TRBV18 and TRBJ1-1, with D maybe TRBD1 (5 bases). The CDR3 spans 13 residues. Germline assignment: CDR1 KGHSH and CDR2 LQKENI. Trimming pared 3 bases from V and 8 bases from J, leaving 13 bases between. In DNA form, the CDR3 reads TGTGCCAGCTCACCCTCCGGACACCCAGAAGCTTTCTTT. Protein product: CASSPSGHPEAFF.

V gene TRBV11-2 combines with J gene TRBJ1-2; no firm D call. V lost 4 bases and J 4 bases, leaving 7 bases between the germline ends. The CDR3 runs to 12 residues. Germline CDR1 is SGHAT and CDR2 is FQNNGV. CDR3 protein: CASSSSIYGYTF. The CDR3 DNA is TGTGCCAGCAGCTCCAGCATCTATGGCTACACCTTC.

This chain links TRBV5-1 with TRBJ2-2; D possibly uses TRBD1 or TRBD2 (5 bases each). Germline loops: CDR1 SGHRS, CDR2 YFSETQ. Trimming took 4 bases from V and 7 from J, leaving 11 bases between them. The CDR3 runs to 13 residues. CDR3 region: CASSRGDLGELFF. The DNA of the CDR3 is TGCGCCAGCAGCCGAGGGGACCTCGGGGAGCTGTTTTTT.

The chain combines TRBV2 with TRBJ1-3; D not certain. Germline-derived CDR1 and CDR2 are SNHLY and FYNNEI. This CDR3 region has 17 residues. V lost 1 base and J lost 0, with 13 bases in between. CDR3 sequence (DNA): TGTGCCAGCAGTGAAGTGCGTAGGGTCCTCTCTGGAAACACCATATATTTT. This translates into CASSEVRRVLSGNTIYF.

This CDR3 is CASSLTLAGVGEQYF. The CDR3 DNA is TGTGCCAGCAGCTTAACTCTAGCGGGAGTGGGAGAGCAGTACTTC. The chain recombines TRBV7-7 with TRBJ2-7; 10 nucleotides align to TRBD2. Germline CDR1 and CDR2: SSHAT and FNYEAQ (reference sequence). The CDR3 contains 15 residues. After removal of 2 bases from V and 7 bases from J, the junction contained 8 bases not matched to a gene.

A single count supports this clone. This chain uses TRBV7-8 with TRBJ2-1, with a tentative D call TRBD2 (6 bases). The germline gives CDR1 SGHVS, CDR2 FQNEAQ. The CDR3 totals 16 residues. V lost 0 bases and J lost 4, with 13 bases in between. CDR3 DNA: TGTGCCAGCAGCTTAGCGGGGGACTGGAGATACAATGAGCAGTTCTTC. It encodes CASSLAGDWRYNEQFF.

This chain links TRBV28 with TRBJ2-2, with 10 bases matching TRBD2. The CDR3 runs 17 residues. With V trimmed by 6 bases and J by 7 bases, 14 bases remained unmatched. CDR1 and CDR2 (germline): MDHEN, SYDVKM. The CDR3: CASSAIEREGVIGELFF. The CDR3 nucleotides are TGTGCCAGCAGCGCGATCGAGCGGGAGGGCGTCATCGGGGAGCTGTTTTTT.

This clone came up once. The chain has TRBV7-8 and TRBJ2-3, with a weak D call TRBD2 (6 bases). CDR1 and CDR2 from the germline V gene are SGHVS and FQNEAQ. Trimming stripped 2 bases from V and 1 base from J, with 13 bases between. This CDR3 is built from 16 residues. CDR3 nucleotide sequence: TGTGCCAGCAGCTTACAGGGAGCTAGCGGCACAGATACGCAGTATTTT. Protein: CASSLQGASGTDTQYF. Based on the CDR3 plus reference TRBV7-8 and TRBJ2-3, the full variable domain is GAGVSQSPRYKVAKRGQDVALRCDPISGHVSLFWYQQALGQGPEFLTYFQNEAQLDKSGLPSDRFFAERPEGSVSTLKIQRTQQEDSAVYLCASSLQGASGTDTQYFGPGTRLTVL.

This chain connects TRBV5-1 to TRBJ2-5; D not certain. This CDR3 is 14 amino acids long. The germline V gene has CDR1 SGHRS and CDR2 YFSETQ. Trimming cost V 5 bases and J 5 bases, with 16 bases left between them. CDR3 nucleotide sequence: TGCGCCAGCAGTTACCCCGGCCGCCCGGAGACCCAGTACTTC. Translating it yields CASSYPGRPETQYF.

The V gene is TRBV28, the J gene TRBJ2-3; 12 positions agree with TRBD2. The V gene's germline CDR1 is MDHEN and CDR2 SYDVKM. This CDR3 is built from 16 residues. V was clipped by 1 base and J by 7 bases; unmatched bases: 6. The CDR3 sequence is CASSLSGLAGGNTQYF. The CDR3 DNA follows: TGTGCCAGCAGTTTATCGGGACTAGCGGGCGGAAATACGCAGTATTTT.

This clone showed up just once. V is TRBV5-5 and J is TRBJ2-3; 10 bases are a match to TRBD2. The CDR3 totals 15 residues. V shed 5 bases and J 3 bases; nucleotides not matched to a gene: 6. The germline V gene has CDR1 SGHKS and CDR2 YYEKEE (reference sequence). DNA for the CDR3: TGTGCCAGCAGGCTGACTAGCGGGTCGACAGATACGCAGTATTTT. Protein product: CASRLTSGSTDTQYF. The whole variable domain, filled in from reference TRBV5-5 and TRBJ2-3, reads DAGVTQSPTHLIKTRGQQVTLRCSPISGHKSVSWYQQVLGQGPQFIFQYYEKEERGRGNFPDRFSARQFPNYSSELNVNALLLGDSALYLCASRLTSGSTDTQYFGPGTRLTVL.

This clone is medium-sized. The chain combines TRBV5-1 with TRBJ2-1; D remains unclear. V was shortened by 4 bases and J by 7 bases, with 12 bases between the two germline ends. The germline V gene has CDR1 SGHRS and CDR2 YFSETQ. The CDR3 sequence is 13 residues long. The CDR3 spells CASSRSPTNEQFF. CDR3 nucleotides: TGCGCCAGCAGCCGCTCTCCCACGAATGAGCAGTTCTTC. The whole variable domain, filled in from reference TRBV5-1 and TRBJ2-1, reads KAGVTQTPRYLIKTRGQQVTLSCSPISGHRSVSWYQQTPGQGLQFLFEYFSETQRNKGNFPGRFSGRQFSNSRSEMNVSTLELGDSALYLCASSRSPTNEQFFGPGTRLTVL.

This chain connects TRBV23-1 to TRBJ2-2, with 7 bases lining up with TRBD1. TRBV23-1 is reported as an ORF; its role is uncertain. After removal of 0 bases from V and 1 base from J, the junction contained 17 bases not matched to a gene. CDR3 size: 21 residues. CDR3 residues: CASSQSYSSGRDRRNTGELFF. The CDR3 nucleotides read TGCGCCAGCAGTCAATCGTATTCGTCGGGAAGGGACAGAAGGAACACCGGGGAGCTGTTTTTT.

This clone has only one observation. The genes are TRBV2 and TRBJ1-1; D is undetermined. Per the germline V gene, CDR1 is SNHLY and CDR2 is FYNNEI. This CDR3 has 13 residues. V was shortened by 7 bases and J by 8 bases, with 17 bases between the two germline ends. The CDR3 protein is CASTSWEAQEAFF. CDR3 DNA sequence: TGTGCCAGCACCTCTTGGGAAGCCCAGGAAGCTTTCTTT.